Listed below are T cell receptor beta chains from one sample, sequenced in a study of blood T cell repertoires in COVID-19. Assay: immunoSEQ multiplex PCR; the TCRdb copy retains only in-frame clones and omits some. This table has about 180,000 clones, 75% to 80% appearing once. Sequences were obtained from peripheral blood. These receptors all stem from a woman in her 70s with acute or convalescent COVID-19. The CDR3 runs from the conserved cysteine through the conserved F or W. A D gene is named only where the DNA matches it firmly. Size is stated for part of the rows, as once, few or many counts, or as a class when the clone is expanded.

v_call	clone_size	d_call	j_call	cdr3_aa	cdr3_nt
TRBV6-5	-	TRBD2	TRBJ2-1	CASSLAGGVYNEQFF	TGTGCCAGCAGTTTAGCGGGAGGAGTCTACAATGAGCAGTTCTTC
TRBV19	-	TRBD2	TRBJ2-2	CASSRIGTSVAGELFF	TGTGCCAGTAGTAGAATCGGGACTAGCGTCGCCGGGGAGCTGTTTTTT
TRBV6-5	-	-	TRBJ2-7	CASSSSQRAYEQYF	TGTGCCAGCAGTTCGAGCCAGCGGGCCTACGAGCAGTACTTC
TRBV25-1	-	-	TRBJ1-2	CASSPGPRGGYTF	TGTGCCAGCAGTCCCGGGCCTCGGGGTGGCTACACCTTC
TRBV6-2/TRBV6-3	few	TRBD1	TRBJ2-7	CASSDRGYEQYF	TGTGCCAGCAGCGACAGGGGGTACGAGCAGTACTTC
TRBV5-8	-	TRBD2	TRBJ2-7	CASSSWGGAYYEQYF	TGTGCCAGCAGCTCCTGGGGAGGGGCCTACTACGAGCAGTACTTC
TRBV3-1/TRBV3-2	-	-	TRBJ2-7	CASSQEVSGNSYEQYF	TGTGCCAGCAGCCAAGAAGTATCAGGGAACTCCTACGAGCAGTACTTC
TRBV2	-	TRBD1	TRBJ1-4	CASSDGDSNEKLFF	TGTGCCAGCAGTGACGGGGACAGTAATGAAAAACTGTTTTTT
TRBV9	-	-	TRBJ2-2	CASSVDFADTGELFF	TGTGCCAGCAGCGTGGACTTCGCGGACACCGGGGAGCTGTTTTTT
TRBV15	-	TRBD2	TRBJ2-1	CATSRLRGLASSYNEQFF	TGTGCCACCAGCAGACTCCGGGGACTAGCGAGCTCCTACAATGAGCAGTTCTTC
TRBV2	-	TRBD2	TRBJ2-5	CASSELAGLQETQYF	TGTGCCAGCAGTGAACTAGCGGGGCTCCAAGAGACCCAGTACTTC
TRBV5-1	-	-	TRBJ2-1	CASSLVGTNNEQFF	TGCGCCAGCAGCTTGGTTGGGACAAACAATGAGCAGTTCTTC
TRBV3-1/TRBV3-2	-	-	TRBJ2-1	CASSQAGSYNEQFF	TGTGCCAGCAGCCAAGCAGGGTCCTACAATGAGCAGTTCTTC
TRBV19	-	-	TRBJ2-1	CASSISAGIIYNEQFF	TGTGCCAGTAGTATAAGCGCCGGAATAATTTACAATGAGCAGTTCTTC
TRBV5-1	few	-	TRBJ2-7	CASSFSSGGRYEQYF	TGCGCCAGCAGCTTCTCATCCGGAGGGCGCTACGAGCAGTACTTC
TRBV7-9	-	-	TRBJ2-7	CASSPSSYEQYF	TGTGCCAGCAGCCCTAGCTCCTACGAGCAGTACTTC
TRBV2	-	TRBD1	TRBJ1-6	CASTKTGADNSPLHF	TGTGCCAGCACCAAGACAGGGGCGGATAATTCACCCCTCCACTTT
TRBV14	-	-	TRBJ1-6	CASSQDLENSPLHF	TGTGCCAGCAGCCAAGATTTGGAGAATTCACCCCTCCACTTT
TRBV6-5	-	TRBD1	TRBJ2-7	CASSLRGQPEQYF	TGTGCCAGCAGCCTAAGGGGACAGCCCGAGCAGTACTTC
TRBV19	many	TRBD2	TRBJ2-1	CASSISAGGSYNEQFF	TGTGCCAGTAGTATATCGGCGGGAGGTTCGTACAATGAGCAGTTCTTC
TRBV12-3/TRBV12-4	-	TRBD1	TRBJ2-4	CASSRDRLQYF	TGTGCCAGCAGCCGGGACAGGCTTCAGTACTTC
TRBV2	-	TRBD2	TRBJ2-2	CASSGLAGPTGELFF	TGTGCCAGCTCGGGACTAGCGGGACCCACCGGGGAGCTGTTTTTT